The source of this TCR beta chain is a study of blood T cell repertoires in COVID-19. Original processing notes: Amplification with reference gene primers provided the estimates of nucleated cell counts. TCRdb keeps only in-frame clones here, not all; method: immunoSEQ multiplex PCR. V and J calls and clone size follow that table, whereas D and trimming were derived from the DNA. The table has about 200,000 clones, approximately 86% seen once; the top ten hold around 3%. Germline trimming cut 0 bases from V and 8 bases from J; bases unmatched to any gene: 6. CDR1 is SGDLS and CDR2 is YYNGEE in the germline V gene. This CDR3 comprises 15 residues.

The sequencing input was peripheral blood. The V and J genes are TRBV9 and TRBJ2-1; TRBD1 aligns across 9 bases. The clonotype was recovered from a man aged 55 to 70 with acute or convalescent COVID-19. The CDR3 region is CASSVAAGQGHEQFF. DNA for the CDR3: TGTGCCAGCAGCGTAGCTGCGGGACAGGGCCATGAGCAGTTCTTC.